A selection of T cell receptor beta chains follows, all from one sample in a study of cytomegalovirus exposure and HLA in healthy donors. Sequenced by immunoSEQ multiplex PCR; TCRdb stores in-frame clones only, minus some. The sample has 200,000 or so clones, under 95% seen once. Sequenced input: PBMCs. The receptors come from a woman between 18 and 29 years old in good health and CMV-seronegative. Each CDR3 is given with its conserved first and last residue. Fields, in order: J gene, D gene, V gene, CDR3 length, clone size, CDR3 protein, CDR3 DNA. The D gene is left open where the match is weak. Not all rows give a size; the values are once, few, many and, for expanded clones, a class.

J gene: TRBJ1-1; D gene: .; V gene: TRBV29-1; CDR3 length: 12; clone size: .; CDR3 protein: CSVEQGGTEAFF; CDR3 DNA: TGCAGCGTTGAACAGGGAGGCACTGAAGCTTTCTTT
J gene: TRBJ1-1; D gene: .; V gene: TRBV6-1; CDR3 length: 14; clone size: .; CDR3 protein: CASSESRGSAEAFF; CDR3 DNA: TGTGCCAGCAGTGAAAGTCGGGGGTCCGCTGAAGCTTTCTTT
J gene: TRBJ2-7; D gene: TRBD2; V gene: TRBV10-2; CDR3 length: 14; clone size: .; CDR3 protein: CASRDQREWGEQYF; CDR3 DNA: TGCGCCAGCAGAGACCAGCGGGAGTGGGGCGAGCAGTACTTC
J gene: TRBJ2-7; D gene: .; V gene: TRBV5-4; CDR3 length: 16; clone size: once; CDR3 protein: CASSLGTDGTAYEQYF; CDR3 DNA: TGTGCCAGCAGCTTGGGGACAGACGGAACCGCCTACGAGCAGTACTTC
J gene: TRBJ2-1; D gene: TRBD2; V gene: TRBV19; CDR3 length: 16; clone size: .; CDR3 protein: CASTHGGLAGGDEQFF; CDR3 DNA: TGTGCCAGTACCCATGGGGGACTAGCGGGAGGCGATGAGCAGTTCTTC
J gene: TRBJ2-3; D gene: TRBD2; V gene: TRBV5-5; CDR3 length: 15; clone size: .; CDR3 protein: CASGALAGDADTQYF; CDR3 DNA: TGTGCCAGCGGGGCACTAGCGGGAGATGCAGATACGCAGTATTTT
J gene: TRBJ2-3; D gene: TRBD2; V gene: TRBV5-4; CDR3 length: 16; clone size: .; CDR3 protein: CASSLPLGGSTDTQYF; CDR3 DNA: TGTGCCAGCAGCTTGCCACTGGGGGGGAGCACAGATACGCAGTATTTT
J gene: TRBJ2-7; D gene: TRBD2; V gene: TRBV5-1; CDR3 length: 15; clone size: .; CDR3 protein: CASSPRDYDYDEQYF; CDR3 DNA: TGCGCCAGCAGCCCGCGGGACTACGATTACGACGAGCAGTACTTC
J gene: TRBJ2-1; D gene: .; V gene: TRBV19; CDR3 length: 13; clone size: .; CDR3 protein: CAGSRQGLGEQFF; CDR3 DNA: TGTGCCGGTAGCCGACAGGGACTAGGTGAGCAGTTCTTC
J gene: TRBJ2-7; D gene: .; V gene: TRBV7-6; CDR3 length: 15; clone size: .; CDR3 protein: CASSSRVGGPFEQYF; CDR3 DNA: TGTGCCAGCAGCTCCCGGGTGGGGGGTCCCTTCGAGCAGTACTTC
J gene: TRBJ1-3; D gene: .; V gene: TRBV5-6; CDR3 length: 13; clone size: .; CDR3 protein: CASGPVSGNTIYF; CDR3 DNA: TGTGCCAGCGGTCCGGTCTCTGGAAACACCATATATTTT
J gene: TRBJ2-5; D gene: .; V gene: TRBV4-1; CDR3 length: 15; clone size: .; CDR3 protein: CASSQETVGGETQYF; CDR3 DNA: TGCGCCAGCAGCCAAGAGACGGTGGGGGGAGAGACCCAGTACTTC
J gene: TRBJ2-1; D gene: .; V gene: TRBV11-2; CDR3 length: 15; clone size: .; CDR3 protein: CASTQTVSSYNEQFF; CDR3 DNA: TGTGCCAGCACCCAGACTGTAAGCTCCTACAATGAGCAGTTCTTC
J gene: TRBJ2-6; D gene: .; V gene: TRBV6-4; CDR3 length: 16; clone size: .; CDR3 protein: CASSDVADSGANVLTF; CDR3 DNA: TGTGCCAGCAGTGACGTGGCCGACTCTGGGGCCAACGTCCTGACTTTC
J gene: TRBJ2-2; D gene: TRBD2; V gene: TRBV19; CDR3 length: 15; clone size: few; CDR3 protein: CASSAREAYTGELFF; CDR3 DNA: TGTGCCAGTAGTGCACGGGAGGCGTACACCGGGGAGCTGTTTTTT
J gene: TRBJ2-2; D gene: TRBD1; V gene: TRBV7-3; CDR3 length: 15; clone size: once; CDR3 protein: CASSLTPQGTGELFF; CDR3 DNA: TGTGCCAGCAGCTTAACCCCACAGGGGACCGGGGAGCTGTTTTTT
J gene: TRBJ2-7; D gene: TRBD1; V gene: TRBV19; CDR3 length: 14; clone size: once; CDR3 protein: CASSPGTATYEQYF; CDR3 DNA: TGTGCCAGTAGCCCTGGGACAGCTACCTACGAGCAGTACTTC
J gene: TRBJ1-5; D gene: TRBD1; V gene: TRBV6-6; CDR3 length: 15; clone size: .; CDR3 protein: CASRRDRAANQPQHF; CDR3 DNA: TGTGCCAGCCGAAGGGACAGGGCAGCAAATCAGCCCCAGCATTTT
J gene: TRBJ2-1; D gene: .; V gene: TRBV20-1; CDR3 length: 11; clone size: .; CDR3 protein: CSASRNNEQFF; CDR3 DNA: TGCAGTGCTAGCCGTAACAATGAGCAGTTCTTC
J gene: TRBJ2-1; D gene: .; V gene: TRBV5-1; CDR3 length: 15; clone size: .; CDR3 protein: CASSPLVGGRGEQFF; CDR3 DNA: TGCGCCAGCAGCCCGCTGGTGGGGGGGCGAGGTGAGCAGTTCTTC
J gene: TRBJ2-7; D gene: .; V gene: TRBV7-2; CDR3 length: 14; clone size: .; CDR3 protein: CASSLGDSKHEQYF; CDR3 DNA: TGTGCCAGCAGCTTAGGGGACTCCAAACACGAGCAGTACTTC
J gene: TRBJ1-1; D gene: .; V gene: TRBV6-5; CDR3 length: 14; clone size: .; CDR3 protein: CASSLTRSRTEAFF; CDR3 DNA: TGTGCCAGCAGCCTAACACGGAGTCGGACTGAAGCTTTCTTT
J gene: TRBJ1-6; D gene: .; V gene: TRBV5-1; CDR3 length: 15; clone size: .; CDR3 protein: CASSLNQATLSPLHF; CDR3 DNA: TGCGCCAGCAGCTTGAACCAGGCGACCCTTTCACCCCTCCACTTT
J gene: TRBJ1-4; D gene: .; V gene: TRBV4-2; CDR3 length: 13; clone size: .; CDR3 protein: CASSQDPDEKLFF; CDR3 DNA: TGTGCCAGCAGCCAAGATCCCGATGAAAAACTGTTTTTT
J gene: TRBJ2-2; D gene: TRBD1; V gene: TRBV9; CDR3 length: 16; clone size: .; CDR3 protein: CASSPHGQGKTGELFF; CDR3 DNA: TGTGCCAGCAGCCCCCATGGACAGGGAAAAACCGGGGAGCTGTTTTTT
J gene: TRBJ1-3; D gene: .; V gene: TRBV15; CDR3 length: 15; clone size: .; CDR3 protein: CATSRDGQGRNTIYF; CDR3 DNA: TGTGCCACCAGCAGAGATGGGCAGGGTAGAAACACCATATATTTT
J gene: TRBJ1-1; D gene: TRBD1; V gene: TRBV6-5; CDR3 length: 12; clone size: .; CDR3 protein: CASRQGETEAFF; CDR3 DNA: TGTGCCAGCAGACAGGGGGAAACTGAAGCTTTCTTT
J gene: TRBJ2-1; D gene: TRBD1; V gene: TRBV6-5; CDR3 length: 16; clone size: .; CDR3 protein: CASSSRWDRGLHEQFF; CDR3 DNA: TGTGCCAGCAGTTCCCGGTGGGACAGGGGACTACATGAGCAGTTCTTC
J gene: TRBJ2-1; D gene: TRBD1; V gene: TRBV27; CDR3 length: 14; clone size: .; CDR3 protein: CASSQSGTEGEQFF; CDR3 DNA: TGTGCCAGCAGTCAATCAGGGACAGAGGGGGAGCAGTTCTTC
J gene: TRBJ1-2; D gene: TRBD1; V gene: TRBV28; CDR3 length: 16; clone size: .; CDR3 protein: CASRMGTGLVFGGYTF; CDR3 DNA: TGTGCCAGCAGGATGGGGACAGGTTTGGTCTTTGGTGGCTACACCTTC
J gene: TRBJ1-2; D gene: TRBD1; V gene: TRBV19; CDR3 length: 14; clone size: .; CDR3 protein: CASSPWTGTYGYTF; CDR3 DNA: TGTGCCAGTAGTCCGTGGACAGGAACCTATGGCTACACCTTC
J gene: TRBJ2-7; D gene: .; V gene: TRBV12-5; CDR3 length: 14; clone size: .; CDR3 protein: CASGSRGIRYEQYF; CDR3 DNA: TGTGCTAGTGGTTCCCGGGGTATTCGGTACGAGCAGTACTTC
J gene: TRBJ1-2; D gene: TRBD1; V gene: TRBV11-2; CDR3 length: 14; clone size: .; CDR3 protein: CASSLGDRRYGYTF; CDR3 DNA: TGTGCCAGCAGCTTAGGGGACAGAAGGTATGGCTACACCTTC
J gene: TRBJ1-1; D gene: .; V gene: TRBV28; CDR3 length: 13; clone size: .; CDR3 protein: CATKQGPNTEAFF; CDR3 DNA: TGTGCCACCAAACAGGGACCGAACACTGAAGCTTTCTTT
J gene: TRBJ1-1; D gene: .; V gene: TRBV5-6; CDR3 length: 15; clone size: once; CDR3 protein: CASSRVILMNTEAFF; CDR3 DNA: TGTGCCAGCAGCCGTGTGATTCTAATGAACACTGAAGCTTTCTTT
J gene: TRBJ1-2; D gene: TRBD1; V gene: TRBV11-1; CDR3 length: 14; clone size: .; CDR3 protein: CASSLSGQLYGYTF; CDR3 DNA: TGTGCCAGCAGCCTCTCGGGACAGCTCTATGGCTACACCTTC
J gene: TRBJ1-1; D gene: .; V gene: TRBV5-5; CDR3 length: 11; clone size: .; CDR3 protein: CASSTPGEAFF; CDR3 DNA: TGTGCCAGCAGCACACCAGGAGAAGCTTTCTTT
J gene: TRBJ1-5; D gene: .; V gene: TRBV6-5; CDR3 length: 14; clone size: .; CDR3 protein: CASSYSPLNQPQHF; CDR3 DNA: TGTGCCAGCAGTTACTCGCCACTTAACCAGCCCCAGCATTTT
J gene: TRBJ1-1; D gene: TRBD1; V gene: TRBV7-9; CDR3 length: 14; clone size: once; CDR3 protein: CASRGTGVSTEAFF; CDR3 DNA: TGTGCCAGCAGGGGGACAGGGGTATCCACTGAAGCTTTCTTT
J gene: TRBJ2-7; D gene: TRBD2; V gene: TRBV5-1; CDR3 length: 15; clone size: .; CDR3 protein: CASSLMGGDSYEQYF; CDR3 DNA: TGCGCCAGCAGCTTAATGGGAGGGGATTCCTACGAGCAGTACTTC
J gene: TRBJ1-4; D gene: .; V gene: TRBV19; CDR3 length: 14; clone size: .; CDR3 protein: CASSTGTTNEKLFF; CDR3 DNA: TGTGCCAGTAGTACAGGAACAACTAATGAAAAACTGTTTTTT
J gene: TRBJ2-1; D gene: TRBD2; V gene: TRBV4-1; CDR3 length: 16; clone size: .; CDR3 protein: CASSNLAGSSYNEQFF; CDR3 DNA: TGCGCCAGCAGTAACCTAGCGGGAAGCTCCTACAATGAGCAGTTCTTC
J gene: TRBJ2-2; D gene: TRBD2; V gene: TRBV27; CDR3 length: 16; clone size: .; CDR3 protein: CASSLRLAENTGELFF; CDR3 DNA: TGTGCCAGCAGTTTGCGACTAGCGGAGAACACCGGGGAGCTGTTTTTT
J gene: TRBJ2-7; D gene: TRBD1; V gene: TRBV27; CDR3 length: 14; clone size: .; CDR3 protein: CASSSDRDAYEQYF; CDR3 DNA: TGTGCCAGCAGTTCGGACAGGGATGCCTACGAGCAGTACTTC
J gene: TRBJ1-6; D gene: TRBD1; V gene: TRBV7-8; CDR3 length: 18; clone size: .; CDR3 protein: CASSLFPGQGKDNSPLHF; CDR3 DNA: TGTGCCAGCAGTTTATTCCCGGGACAGGGGAAGGATAATTCACCCCTCCACTTT